This entry lists 14 T cell receptor beta chains sequenced from one sample in a study of T-cell memory formation after mild COVID-19. TCRdb independently ran MiXCR on the 5' RACE reads; one entry per CDR3 protein. This table has under 600,000 distinct CDR3 sequences, roughly 21% appearing once. The sequenced sample consisted of PBMCs or a T cell subset sorted from them (not recorded which). The receptor set was obtained from an adult woman who had mild COVID-19 (a few samples of this study predate the infection). Cell type and time point are not known.

This clonotype has a handful of counts. The chain employs TRBV4-1 and TRBJ1-6; D possibly corresponds to TRBD1 (5 bases). The CDR3 has 12 residues. Germline V gene sequence: CDR1 MGHRA, CDR2 YSYEKL. Trimming removed 4 bases from V and 16 bases from J, with 14 bases in between. CDR3 amino acids: CASSLLGGALHF. For the CDR3, the DNA is TGCGCCAGCAGCCTCCTAGGAGGGGCACTCCACTTT.

This clonotype was seen a few times. The chain combines TRBV9 with TRBJ2-7; tentatively, D is TRBD1 or TRBD2 (5 bases each). The CDR3 extends over 12 amino acids. CDR1 and CDR2 (germline): SGDLS, YYNGEE. V was cut by 0 bases and J by 6 bases, with 7 bases left in between. CDR3 in amino acids: CASSVDGGEQYF. CDR3 bases: TGTGCCAGCAGCGTAGATGGGGGCGAGCAGTACTTC. The variable domain in full, completed from reference TRBV9 and TRBJ2-7, reads DSGVTQTPKHLITATGQRVTLRCSPRSGDLSVYWYQQSLDQGLQFLIQYYNGEERAKGNILERFSAQQFPDLHSELNLSSLELGDSALYFCASSVDGGEQYFGPGTRLTVT.

In its sample, this clonotype was seen a few times. The chain combines TRBV15 with TRBJ1-5; D ambiguous. The V end lost 6 bases, the J end lost 2 bases, and 11 bases lay between the germline ends. This CDR3 region has 14 residues. Per the germline V gene, CDR1 is LNHNV and CDR2 is YYDKDF (reference sequence). The CDR3 coding sequence is TGTGCCACCAGATCCGTCGCGGGCAATCAGCCCCAGCATTTT. Translation: CATRSVAGNQPQHF.

A few counts support this clonotype. The V gene is TRBV7-9, the J gene TRBJ2-7; perhaps TRBD1 as D (5 bases). Trimming pared 1 base from V and 5 bases from J, leaving 24 bases between. This CDR3 has 18 residues. Germline assignment: CDR1 SEHNR and CDR2 FQNEAQ (reference sequence). The CDR3 loop is CASSLDRASWARVDEQYF. DNA of the CDR3: TGTGCCAGCAGCTTAGATCGGGCTTCCTGGGCCAGGGTGGACGAGCAGTACTTC.

This chain uses TRBV30 with TRBJ2-7; TRBD2 matches 8 bases. The V segment lost 2 bases and the J segment 1 base; nucleotides outside the gene matches: 7. CDR1 GTSNPN and CDR2 SVGIG come from the germline V gene (reference sequence). The CDR3 spans 15 residues. The CDR3 coding sequence is TGTGCCTGGAGTTTAGCGGGAAGCGGGTCCTACGAGCAGTACTTC. It specifies CAWSLAGSGSYEQYF.

The chain combines TRBV10-3 with TRBJ1-5; D call uncertain. CDR3 length: 14 amino acids. In germline, CDR1 is ENHRY, CDR2 SYGVKD. Trimming stripped 2 bases from V and 4 bases from J, with 9 bases between. For the CDR3, the DNA is TGTGCCATCAGTGAGACAGTTTCGAATCAGCCCCAGCATTTT. This gives the protein CAISETVSNQPQHF.

This clonotype was seen a few times. Here the CDR3 DNA reads TGTGCTAGTGGTTTGCCCGGGAGGGGCGAGCAGTACTTC. Translated: CASGLPGRGEQYF. V usage is TRBV12-5 and J usage is TRBJ2-7; TRBD2 agrees at 8 bases. J was trimmed by 6 bases and V by 2 bases; bases with no gene match: 3. Per germline, CDR1 LGHNT and CDR2 FRNRAP. The CDR3 is 13 amino acids.

This clonotype has at least ten counts. This chain uses TRBV5-1 with TRBJ1-5; 9 bases match TRBD1. The CDR3 totals 15 residues. The germline V gene encodes CDR1 SGHRS and CDR2 YFSETQ. Unmatched junction bases numbered 5, after V lost 0 bases and J lost 7 bases. Written as DNA, the CDR3 is TGCGCCAGCAGCTTGGACGGGACAGGGTCCCAGCCCCAGCATTTT. Amino acids: CASSLDGTGSQPQHF.

In its sample, this clonotype was seen many times. The rearrangement uses TRBV4-2 and TRBJ1-2; a weak D match, TRBD1 (6 bases). This CDR3 region has 15 residues. Per the germline V gene, CDR1 is LGHNA and CDR2 is YNFKEQ. Trimming pared 1 base from V and 2 bases from J, leaving 11 bases between. The CDR3 DNA follows: TGTGCCAGCAGCCAAGTTTCGGGACAAAACTATGGCTACACCTTC. Translation gives CASSQVSGQNYGYTF.

Ten or more counts support this clonotype. This chain connects TRBV12-3 or TRBV12-4 to TRBJ2-1; 12 bases align to TRBD2. V trimming: 6 bases; J trimming: 4 bases; junction bases outside the gene matches: 7. This CDR3 comprises 16 residues. CDR3 in amino acids: CASSDPLAGGYNEQFF. CDR3 sequence (DNA): TGTGCCAGCAGCGACCCCCTAGCGGGGGGGTACAATGAGCAGTTCTTC.

Only a few counts were recorded for this clonotype. The V gene is TRBV4-2, the J gene TRBJ1-1; D gene ambiguous. Germline-derived CDR1 and CDR2 are LGHNA and YNFKEQ. This CDR3 spans 12 amino acids. Trimming cost V 0 bases and J 3 bases, with 2 bases left between them. CDR3 in amino acids: CASSQDDTEAFF. CDR3 coding DNA: TGTGCCAGCAGCCAAGATGACACTGAAGCTTTCTTT.

This chain links TRBV4-3 with TRBJ2-2, with a tentative D call TRBD1 (6 bases). V lost 1 base and J lost 2, with 14 bases in between. CDR3 length: 17 residues. CDR1 and CDR2 (germline): LGHNA, YSLEER. This CDR3 reads CASSQVLTGLNTGELFF. The CDR3 DNA follows: TGCGCCAGCAGCCAAGTCCTTACAGGGTTAAACACCGGGGAGCTGTTTTTT.

The chain links TRBV7-9 to TRBJ2-1; 9 nucleotides agree with TRBD2. V lost 4 bases and J lost 8; bases outside the gene matches: 3. The CDR3 has 13 amino acids. CDR1 and CDR2 (germline): SEHNR, FQNEAQ (reference sequence). CDR3 loop: CASSSGTSYEQFF. As DNA, the CDR3 is TGTGCCAGCAGCTCCGGGACTAGCTATGAGCAGTTCTTC.

This clonotype was counted a few times. J is TRBJ2-3 and V is TRBV24-1; TRBD2 might be the D (5 bases). The CDR3 consists of 14 residues. Trimming pared 3 bases from V and 4 bases from J, leaving 10 bases between. Germline CDR1 is KGHDR and CDR2 is SFDVKD. In DNA, the CDR3 is TGTGCCACCAGTGATATCTTGAGGGCAGATACGCAGTATTTT. Its protein product is CATSDILRADTQYF.